These 24 T cell receptor beta chains originate from one sample sequenced in a study of blood T cell repertoires in COVID-19 (dated by TCRdb to 2019 to 2021). Library method: the immunoSEQ multiplex PCR assay. As stored in TCRdb, this immuneACCESS dataset retains in-frame rearrangements with V and J assigned. A fraction of the clones does not appear; measured against another copy, unresolved V genes explain less than half of the discrepancy, and the remainder lacks a known reason. This sample holds under 200,000 clones; approximately 80% were observed only once. The ten biggest clones cover 4.5% to 6.5% of the sample. The specimen was PBMCs or T cells enriched from blood (not recorded which). The source is a woman aged 60-75 years with acute COVID-19.

The rearrangement uses TRBV6-5 and TRBJ2-7; TRBD1 might be the D (6 bases). The CDR3 is made up of 13 amino acids. The V gene's germline CDR1 is MNHEY and CDR2 SVGAGI. V lost 4 bases and J 4 bases, leaving 11 bases between the germline ends. The CDR3 DNA is TGTGCCAGCAGTTCTCGGGACATTTACGAGCAGTACTTC. Translated, it gives CASSSRDIYEQYF.

The gene calls are TRBV19 and TRBJ1-5; 7 bases line up with TRBD1. With 7 bases clipped from V and 2 bases from J, the junction kept 5 bases outside the gene matches. The CDR3 covers 14 residues. Germline loops: CDR1 LNHDA, CDR2 SQIVND (reference sequence). The CDR3 loop is CASTTGQGNQPQHF. The CDR3 DNA reads TGTGCCAGTACCACCGGACAGGGCAATCAGCCCCAGCATTTT. The full variable domain, in which reference TRBV19 and TRBJ1-5 provide the parts outside the CDR3, is DGGITQSPKYLFRKEGQNVTLSCEQNLNHDAMYWYRQDPGQGLRLIYYSQIVNDFQKGDIAEGYSVSREKKESFPLTVTSAQKNPTAFYLCASTTGQGNQPQHFGDGTRLSIL.

The rearrangement uses TRBV19 and TRBJ1-6; 7 bases agree with TRBD1. The germline V gene encodes CDR1 LNHDA and CDR2 SQIVND (reference sequence). V was pared by 10 bases and J by 8 bases, with 11 bases of the junction left unmatched. The CDR3 runs to 14 residues. The CDR3 DNA reads as TGTGCCACCCAGGGGGACAGAGGACATTCACCCCTCCACTTT. Its translation is CATQGDRGHSPLHF.

V usage is TRBV15 and J usage is TRBJ2-1; D gene unclear. Germline CDR1 is LNHNV and CDR2 is YYDKDF (reference sequence). The CDR3 totals 15 residues. V lost 0 bases and J 6 bases, leaving 12 bases between the germline ends. DNA of the CDR3: TGTGCCACCAGCAGAGATTCAGGCCAAGCCAATGAGCAGTTCTTC. The encoded protein is CATSRDSGQANEQFF. Drawing the rest from reference TRBV15 and TRBJ2-1, the complete variable domain is DAMVIQNPRYQVTQFGKPVTLSCSQTLNHNVMYWYQQKSSQAPKLLFHYYDKDFNNEADTPDNFQSRRPNTSFCFLDIRSPGLGDTAMYLCATSRDSGQANEQFFGPGTRLTVL.

This sequence joins TRBV5-1 and TRBJ2-2; 10 bases agree with TRBD2. This CDR3 contains 17 residues. Looked up from germline, CDR1 is SGHRS and CDR2 is YFSETQ. Germline trimming cut 4 bases from V and 0 bases from J; bases unmatched to any gene: 6. The DNA for the CDR3 is TGCGCCAGCAGCCTACGGACTAGCGGTACGAACACCGGGGAGCTGTTTTTT. This translates into CASSLRTSGTNTGELFF. The variable domain in full, completed from reference TRBV5-1 and TRBJ2-2, reads KAGVTQTPRYLIKTRGQQVTLSCSPISGHRSVSWYQQTPGQGLQFLFEYFSETQRNKGNFPGRFSGRQFSNSRSEMNVSTLELGDSALYLCASSLRTSGTNTGELFFGEGSRLTVL.

This chain links TRBV9 with TRBJ2-5, with 10 positions matching TRBD2. The germline gives CDR1 SGDLS, CDR2 YYNGEE. After removal of 2 bases from V and 5 bases from J, the junction contained 6 bases not matched to a gene. The CDR3 covers 15 residues. The CDR3 loop reads CASSVGAGGRETQYF. The CDR3 nucleotides read TGTGCCAGCAGCGTCGGAGCGGGGGGGCGTGAGACCCAGTACTTC.

The V call is TRBV10-1, the J call TRBJ1-1, with 7 bases identical to TRBD1. Germline CDR1 WNHNN, CDR2 SYGVQD (reference sequence). This CDR3 has 14 amino acids. The V segment lost 3 bases and the J segment 12 bases; nucleotides outside the gene matches: 13. CDR3 sequence: CASSDILGGGRTFF. The CDR3 DNA is TGCGCCAGCAGTGATATCTTAGGAGGGGGCAGAACTTTCTTT.

The genes are TRBV30 and TRBJ2-6, with D tentatively TRBD2 (5 bases). The germline gives CDR1 GTSNPN, CDR2 SVGIG (reference sequence). V gave up 8 bases and J gave up 4 bases, with 9 bases separating them. CDR3 length: 12 residues. CDR3 in amino acids: CAGTGGANVLTF. CDR3 coding DNA: TGTGCCGGTACGGGAGGGGCCAACGTCCTGACTTTC.

The V call is TRBV6-5, the J call TRBJ2-1; D call uncertain. This CDR3 spans 14 amino acids. V lost 6 bases, J lost 5 bases, and 14 bases lay in between. Germline values: CDR1 MNHEY, CDR2 SVGAGI. The CDR3 spells CASSPMGLNNEQFF. CDR3 DNA sequence: TGTGCCAGCAGCCCCATGGGCTTAAACAATGAGCAGTTCTTC.

This clone was recorded only once. The CDR3 nucleotides are TGTGCCAGCAGCGCCACAGGGGGCGTTAACTATGGCTACACCTTC. It codes for CASSATGGVNYGYTF. This sequence joins TRBV7-2 and TRBJ1-2, with 9 bases identical to TRBD1. The CDR3 contains 15 residues. V lost 5 bases, J lost 1 base, and 5 bases stayed unmatched. Germline CDR1 is SGHTA and CDR2 is FQGNSA.

The gene calls are TRBV5-4 and TRBJ2-1, with TRBD2 identical over 8 bases. Looked up from germline, CDR1 is SGHNT and CDR2 is YYREEE (reference sequence). J gave up 4 bases and V 0 bases, and 6 bases lay outside the gene matches. The CDR3 sequence is 16 residues long. The CDR3: CASSLAGGTSYNEQFF. The CDR3 coding sequence is TGTGCCAGCAGCTTGGCGGGAGGGACCTCATACAATGAGCAGTTCTTC.

The chain carries TRBV11-2 and TRBJ2-7; no definite D call. The germline V and J ends were trimmed by 2 bases and 2 bases, with 7 bases remaining between them. CDR1 and CDR2 (germline): SGHAT, FQNNGV. CDR3 length: 13 residues. The CDR3 here is CASSLQVPYEQYF. The CDR3 coding sequence is TGTGCCAGCAGCTTACAGGTCCCCTACGAGCAGTACTTC.

With regard to this clone: Sequence at one end of the junction differs from germline and may be a read error. This chain connects TRBV6-2 or TRBV6-3 to TRBJ2-7; 9 bases are shared with TRBD1. The germline gives CDR1 MNHEY, CDR2 SVGEGT. CDR3 length: 12 amino acids. The DNA of the CDR3 is TGTGCCAGCAGTTACTCGTGGGGACAGGGACACTTC. It encodes CASSYSWGQGHF.

V and J are TRBV18 and TRBJ1-5; 7 nucleotides align to TRBD1. From germline, CDR1 is KGHSH and CDR2 LQKENI. V shed 2 bases and J 7 bases; nucleotides not matched to a gene: 5. This CDR3 contains 14 residues. In DNA, the CDR3 is TGTGCCAGCTCACCAGGAACAGGGGACCAGCCCCAGCATTTT. It encodes CASSPGTGDQPQHF.

The genes are TRBV18 and TRBJ1-2; 8 nucleotides agree with TRBD1. With V trimmed by 3 bases and J by 4 bases, 1 base remained unmatched. The germline V gene encodes CDR1 KGHSH and CDR2 LQKENI. The CDR3 has 13 residues. The CDR3 bases are TGTGCCAGCTCACCGGGACAGGTCTATGGCTACACCTTC. It is translated as CASSPGQVYGYTF. The whole variable domain, remainder taken from reference TRBV18 and TRBJ1-2, is NAGVMQNPRHLVRRRGQEARLRCSPMKGHSHVYWYRQLPEEGLKFMVYLQKENIIDESGMPKERFSAEFPKEGPSILRIQQVVRGDSAAYFCASSPGQVYGYTFGSGTRLTVV.

The chain combines TRBV5-6 with TRBJ1-5; tentative D call: TRBD1 (6 bases). CDR3 length: 19 amino acids. The germline V and J ends were trimmed by 3 bases and 0 bases, with 22 bases remaining between them. CDR1 and CDR2 from the germline V gene are SGHDT and YYEEEE. The CDR3 DNA reads as TGTGCCAGCAGCTCAATAGCGAAGGGGGACGGCTATAGCAATCAGCCCCAGCATTTT. It translates to CASSSIAKGDGYSNQPQHF.

The chain is built from TRBV9 and TRBJ1-2, with TRBD1 matching 11 bases. Germline V gives CDR1 SGDLS, CDR2 YYNGEE. The CDR3 runs to 15 residues. V lost 6 bases and J lost 8; bases outside the gene matches: 12. The CDR3, as DNA: TGTGCCAGCACCCCCGGGGACAGGGGGACGGGAGGCTACACCTTC. Translating gives CASTPGDRGTGGYTF.

The chain recombines TRBV27 with TRBJ2-3, with 9 bases that match TRBD2. The CDR3 sequence is 12 residues long. Looked up from germline, CDR1 is MNHEY and CDR2 is SMNVEV (reference sequence). Unmatched junction bases numbered 0, after V lost 6 bases and J lost 5 bases. The CDR3 loop is CASRAGGDTQYF. CDR3 nucleotides: TGTGCCAGCAGAGCGGGAGGAGATACGCAGTATTTT.

This clone was seen a few times. The rearrangement joins TRBV5-6 to TRBJ1-6, with 9 bases identical to TRBD1. Per the germline V gene, CDR1 is SGHDT and CDR2 is YYEEEE. The CDR3 is 17 residues long. J gave up 9 bases and V 4 bases, and 14 bases lay outside the gene matches. The CDR3 protein is CASSPWGKGQGASPLHF. The DNA of the CDR3 is TGTGCCAGCAGCCCCTGGGGGAAGGGACAGGGCGCTTCACCCCTCCACTTT.

The V and J genes are TRBV5-1 and TRBJ2-3, with D unresolved. V shed 4 bases and J shed 0 bases, with 9 bases lying between them. Germline V lookup: CDR1 SGHRS, CDR2 YFSETQ. The CDR3 loop spans 14 amino acids. The CDR3 loop is CASSPSGSTDTQYF. The CDR3 DNA follows: TGCGCCAGCAGCCCTTCAGGAAGCACAGATACGCAGTATTTT.

This chain uses TRBV24-1 with TRBJ2-2, with no clear D. CDR1 is KGHDR and CDR2 is SFDVKD in the germline V gene. V lost 8 bases, J lost 1 base, and 4 bases lay in between. This CDR3 is built from 12 residues. The CDR3 nucleotides are TGTGCCACCAACAAGAACACCGGGGAGCTGTTTTTT. This codes for CATNKNTGELFF.

This rearrangement joins TRBV6-2 or TRBV6-3 to TRBJ2-7; TRBD2 matches at 8 bases. The CDR3 sequence is 15 residues long. The J segment lost 5 bases and the V segment lost 0 bases, leaving 6 bases of the junction unmatched. Looked up from germline, CDR1 is MNHEY and CDR2 is SVGEGT. CDR3 sequence: CASSYSSGSVDEQYF. For the CDR3, the DNA is TGTGCCAGCAGTTACTCCAGCGGGAGTGTCGACGAGCAGTACTTC.

The count of this clone is one. This chain uses TRBV28 with TRBJ1-4, with 7 bases fitting TRBD1. The V and J ends lost 5 bases and 8 bases, in that order; junction bases with no gene match: 11. The V gene's germline CDR1 is MDHEN and CDR2 SYDVKM. This CDR3 has 15 amino acids. In DNA, the CDR3 is TGTGCCAGCAGTCGAACAGGGGCCTTATCAGAAAAACTGTTTTTT. Amino acid sequence: CASSRTGALSEKLFF.

The chain carries TRBV27 and TRBJ2-2; 9 nucleotides line up with TRBD2. After removal of 6 bases from V and 3 bases from J, the junction contained 5 bases not matched to a gene. Germline CDR1 is MNHEY and CDR2 is SMNVEV (reference sequence). This CDR3 contains 15 residues. The CDR3 DNA sequence: TGTGCCAGCAGACTAACTAGCGGGTACACCGGGGAGCTGTTTTTT. This gives the protein CASRLTSGYTGELFF.